These T cell receptor beta chains were read from a single sample in a study of blood T cells in healthy people across ages. Each CDR3 protein gets one entry after TCRdb re-called the 5' RACE reads with MiXCR. Of some 900,000 distinct CDR3 sequences in the sample, under 35% are singletons; the top ten hold roughly 17%. The sequenced sample was blood. The source is a woman of 80 years or more in good health. Each CDR3 is given with its conserved first and last residue. Fields, in order: clone size, J gene, V gene, D gene, CDR3 protein, CDR3 DNA. The D gene is left open where the match is weak. Some rows have no size entry. The others give once, few or many, or a class for an expanded clone.

>few|TRBJ2-4|TRBV5-1|TRBD1
CASSPGQGNIQYF
TGCGCCAGCAGCCCTGGACAGGGGAACATTCAGTACTTC
>many|TRBJ2-7|TRBV20-1|.
CSAREWGSRNYEQYF
TGCAGTGCTAGAGAATGGGGCTCGAGGAACTACGAGCAGTACTTC
>.|TRBJ2-7|TRBV7-8|TRBD2
CASSPQTSGVSSYEQYF
TGTGCCAGCAGCCCACAAACTAGCGGGGTGTCCTCCTACGAGCAGTACTTC
>.|TRBJ2-3|TRBV20-1|.
CSAPHGLMWTDTQYF
TGCAGTGCGCCACATGGGTTGATGTGGACAGATACGCAGTATTTT
>few|TRBJ1-5|TRBV6-2/TRBV6-3|.
CASSYFRDQPQHF
TGTGCCAGCAGTTACTTTAGGGATCAGCCCCAGCATTTT
>.|TRBJ2-2|TRBV7-2|TRBD1
CASSYLGQGAPGELFF
TGTGCCAGCAGCTATTTGGGACAGGGGGCGCCCGGGGAGCTGTTTTTT
>.|TRBJ2-3|TRBV6-1|.
CANSEPGRTDTQYF
TGTGCCAACAGTGAACCAGGCAGGACAGATACGCAGTATTTT
>many|TRBJ1-2|TRBV29-1|.
CSVPRQENYGYTF
TGCAGCGTTCCAAGACAGGAAAACTATGGCTACACCTTC
>.|TRBJ2-4|TRBV28|TRBD2
CASRLGGGQNIQYF
TGTGCCAGCAGGTTGGGGGGGGGACAAAACATTCAGTACTTC
>.|TRBJ1-1|TRBV6-5|.
CASSSGGITEAFF
TGTGCCAGCAGCTCTGGGGGGATCACTGAAGCTTTCTTT
>.|TRBJ2-7|TRBV29-1|TRBD2
CSAILAGRRNEQYF
TGCAGCGCCATTCTAGCGGGAAGGAGGAACGAGCAGTACTTC
>.|TRBJ2-2|TRBV11-2|.
CASLRGSLPGELFF
TGTGCCAGTCTCCGAGGCTCTCTACCCGGGGAGCTGTTTTTT
>many|TRBJ2-3|TRBV7-9|.
CASSFWEADTQYF
TGTGCCAGCAGCTTTTGGGAGGCAGATACGCAGTATTTT
>.|TRBJ2-1|TRBV7-2|TRBD2
CASSLGGGREQFF
TGTGCCAGCAGCTTAGGCGGGGGGAGGGAGCAGTTCTTC
>few|TRBJ2-1|TRBV5-1|.
CASRGRGGSSYNEQFF
TGCGCCAGCAGGGGGCGGGGCGGAAGCTCCTACAATGAGCAGTTCTTC
>many|TRBJ1-2|TRBV20-1|.
CSAQSGINYGYTF
TGCAGTGCTCAGAGCGGGATAAACTATGGCTACACCTTC
>.|TRBJ1-1|TRBV14|.
CASSHSRNTEAFF
TGTGCCAGCAGCCACTCAAGGAACACTGAAGCTTTCTTT
>.|TRBJ2-2|TRBV5-1|TRBD2
CASSKLAGNTGELFF
TGCGCCAGCAGCAAACTAGCGGGAAACACCGGGGAGCTGTTTTTT
>many|TRBJ2-4|TRBV20-1|.
CSARDGHIQYF
TGCAGTGCTAGAGATGGGCACATTCAGTACTTC
>many|TRBJ1-5|TRBV12-3/TRBV12-4|.
CASSSGLGNQPQHF
TGTGCCAGCAGTTCGGGCCTCGGCAATCAGCCCCAGCATTTT
>.|TRBJ2-3|TRBV7-9|TRBD1
CASSPWTGFLRDTQYF
TGTGCCAGCAGCCCATGGACAGGGTTTCTTAGAGATACGCAGTATTTT
>once|TRBJ1-2|TRBV6-2/TRBV6-3|.
CASSYSGMDDYTF
TGTGCCAGCAGTTACTCGGGGATGGATGACTACACCTTC
>.|TRBJ2-1|TRBV20-1|.
CSASFQGGAEQFF
TGCAGTGCTAGTTTTCAGGGAGGCGCTGAGCAGTTCTTC
>.|TRBJ2-5|TRBV5-1|.
CASAQLTGTQYF
TGCGCCAGCGCGCAGCTGACCGGGACCCAGTACTTC
>few|TRBJ2-4|TRBV11-2|TRBD1
CASSLSGQGVRNIQYF
TGTGCCAGCAGCTTATCAGGACAGGGAGTGCGAAACATTCAGTACTTC
>few|TRBJ1-1|TRBV10-1|TRBD1
CASSQGADTEAFF
TGCGCCAGCAGTCAGGGGGCGGACACTGAAGCTTTCTTT
>few|TRBJ1-2|TRBV6-6|.
CASSPRVNVGYTF
TGTGCCAGCAGTCCTAGGGTGAATGTTGGCTACACCTTC
>.|TRBJ2-1|TRBV4-1|.
CANSQMDTSEQFF
TGCGCCAACAGCCAGATGGACACCTCAGAGCAGTTCTTC
>many|TRBJ2-1|TRBV6-2/TRBV6-3|.
CASMRLGVKQFF
TGTGCCAGCATGCGCCTAGGCGTAAAGCAGTTCTTC
>many|TRBJ2-3|TRBV7-2|.
CASSLAGPGSDTQYF
TGTGCCAGCAGCTTAGCCGGGCCAGGGTCCGATACGCAGTATTTT
>many|TRBJ2-6|TRBV4-2|TRBD1
CASSHSRQGTGANVLTF
TGTGCCAGCAGCCATAGCAGACAGGGAACGGGGGCCAACGTCCTGACTTTC
>many|TRBJ2-6|TRBV7-9|.
CASSRGRVPPGANVLTF
TGTGCCAGCAGCCGTGGAAGGGTCCCTCCTGGGGCCAACGTCCTGACTTTC
>many|TRBJ2-7|TRBV5-1|.
CASSLEKPTYEQYF
TGCGCCAGCAGCTTGGAAAAGCCGACCTACGAGCAGTACTTC
>.|TRBJ2-5|TRBV5-1|TRBD2
CASSFELAGGTQETQYF
TGCGCCAGCAGCTTCGAACTGGCGGGGGGCACCCAAGAGACCCAGTACTTC
>few|TRBJ2-2|TRBV21-1|.
CASSKGLSRGYTGELFF
TGTGCCAGCAGCAAAGGGTTGAGCCGCGGATACACCGGGGAGCTGTTTTTT
>.|TRBJ2-3|TRBV7-8|.
CASSLIVRNTDTQYF
TGTGCCAGCAGCTTAATTGTGAGGAACACAGATACGCAGTATTTT
>.|TRBJ1-4|TRBV5-6|.
CASSFQGRDEKLFF
TGTGCCAGCAGCTTTCAGGGGCGCGATGAAAAACTGTTTTTT
>once|TRBJ2-7|TRBV4-2|.
CASSQDSTISYEQYF
TGTGCCAGCAGCCAAGACTCAACTATTTCCTACGAGCAGTACTTC
>many|TRBJ2-5|TRBV6-5|.
CASSTGRGTQYF
TGTGCCAGCTCCACGGGACGGGGGACCCAGTACTTC
>many|TRBJ2-7|TRBV12-3/TRBV12-4|.
CASSSPSPGEQYF
TGTGCCAGCAGTTCTCCTAGTCCAGGGGAGCAGTACTTC